This is a list of T cell receptor beta chains from one sample in a study of vaccination and CD4 T cells after COVID-19. TCRdb re-derived calls from the PCR reads in MiXCR, one entry per CDR3 protein. This sample has about 5,700 distinct CDR3 sequences, with almost 35% found just once. Antigens for these TCRs are unknown. The sequencing sample was made of CD4+ T cells from blood, cultured in vitro. Every receptor here comes from a human donor in good health. The CDR3 runs from the conserved cysteine through the conserved F or W. A D gene is named only where the DNA matches it firmly. The size of a clone is reported for some rows only, either as once, few or many, or as a class for expanded clones.

TRBV20-1	TRBJ2-1	few	NA	CSARGVTQSSYNEQFF	TGCAGTGCTCGAGGGGTAACACAGAGCTCCTACAATGAGCAGTTCTTC
TRBV20-1	TRBJ2-7	few	NA	CSARSEPLGEQYF	TGCAGTGCTAGATCCGAGCCATTAGGCGAGCAGTACTTC
TRBV6-1	TRBJ2-1	NA	NA	CASSLDSGPYNEQFF	TGTGCCAGCAGCCTCGACAGTGGACCCTACAATGAGCAGTTCTTC
TRBV5-1	TRBJ2-3	NA	TRBD2	CASSVAGDADTQYF	TGCGCCAGCAGTGTAGCGGGGGATGCAGATACGCAGTATTTT
TRBV20-1	TRBJ1-1	NA	NA	CSASNGNTEAFF	TGCAGTGCTAGTAACGGTAACACTGAAGCTTTCTTT
TRBV6-1	TRBJ1-1	NA	TRBD1	CASSRTLTGGNTEAFF	TGTGCCAGCAGTAGAACTTTGACAGGGGGGAACACTGAAGCTTTCTTT
TRBV20-1	TRBJ2-2	NA	TRBD2	CSARKWRGDTGELFF	TGCAGTGCTAGGAAGTGGCGGGGGGACACCGGGGAGCTGTTTTTT
TRBV7-3	TRBJ2-1	NA	TRBD2	CASSLIGGINNEQFF	TGTGCCAGCAGCTTAATCGGGGGGATAAACAATGAGCAGTTCTTC
TRBV30	TRBJ1-1	NA	TRBD1	CAWSVQGGYTEAFF	TGTGCCTGGAGTGTACAGGGGGGATACACTGAAGCTTTCTTT
TRBV7-9	TRBJ2-5	NA	NA	CASRQSGPQETQYF	TGTGCCAGCAGACAATCAGGCCCCCAAGAGACCCAGTACTTC
TRBV20-1	TRBJ1-5	NA	NA	CSAKAGNSNQPQHF	TGCAGTGCTAAGGCAGGGAATAGCAATCAGCCCCAGCATTTT
TRBV20-1	TRBJ2-5	few	NA	CSARDGQGGQETQYF	TGCAGTGCTAGAGATGGTCAGGGGGGTCAAGAGACCCAGTACTTC
TRBV5-4	TRBJ1-1	few	NA	CASSFSTEAFF	TGTGCCAGCAGCTTCAGTACTGAAGCTTTCTTT